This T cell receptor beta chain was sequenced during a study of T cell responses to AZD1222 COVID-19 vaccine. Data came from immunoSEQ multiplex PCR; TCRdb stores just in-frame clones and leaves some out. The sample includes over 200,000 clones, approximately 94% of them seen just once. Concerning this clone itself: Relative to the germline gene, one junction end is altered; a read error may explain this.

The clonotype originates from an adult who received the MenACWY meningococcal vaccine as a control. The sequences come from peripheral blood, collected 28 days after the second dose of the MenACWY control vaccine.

The CDR3 DNA is TGTGCTAGCAGCTTAGGGGCTAGCGAATACAATGAGCAGTTCTTC. The encoded protein is CASSLGASEYNEQFF. This rearrangement joins TRBV7-7 to TRBJ2-1; D possibly corresponds to TRBD2 (6 bases). Germline CDR1 SSHAT, CDR2 FNYEAQ (reference sequence). The CDR3 has 15 amino acids.